These T cell receptor beta chains were read from a single sample in a study of cytomegalovirus exposure and HLA in healthy donors. Method: immunoSEQ multiplex PCR; TCRdb's copy keeps in-frame clones and lacks some. Recorded here are roughly 53,000 clones; the top ten clones represent 9.5% to 15%. The sequenced sample consisted of PBMCs. The receptor set was obtained from a man younger than 30 in good health and CMV-seropositive. CDR3s include the opening cysteine and the closing phenylalanine or tryptophan. A D gene is named only where the DNA matches it firmly.

TRBD1,TRBJ2-2,TRBV5-1,TGCGCCAGCATCCTCCATCCCCCCGGGACAGAAAACACCGGGGAGCTGTTTTTT,CASILHPPGTENTGELFF
.,TRBJ1-1,TRBV28,TGTGCCAGCAGTTTAGGACAGCACACTGAAGCTTTCTTT,CASSLGQHTEAFF
TRBD1,TRBJ2-7,TRBV18,TGTGCCAGCAGCCGGGACAGAAGTTACGAGCAGTACTTC,CASSRDRSYEQYF
.,TRBJ2-3,TRBV27,TGTGCCAGCAGTTTGACTATCAGCACAGATACGCAGTATTTT,CASSLTISTDTQYF
.,TRBJ1-4,TRBV14,TGTGCCAGCAGCCAAGGGACAGCCTGGATTAATGAAAAACTGTTTTTT,CASSQGTAWINEKLFF
.,TRBJ1-6,TRBV5-1,TGCGCCAGCAGCTTGTATACAGACAATTCACCCCTCCACTTT,CASSLYTDNSPLHF
TRBD1,TRBJ1-4,TRBV28,TGTGCCAGCAGTAGAGGACAGGGTAGGATAGAAAAACTGTTTTTT,CASSRGQGRIEKLFF
.,TRBJ2-2,TRBV11-2,TGTGCCAGCAGCTTCTCTAGCGAGGGACTGTTTTTT,CASSFSSEGLFF
.,TRBJ2-1,TRBV30,TGTGCCTGGAGTGTGAGTCGCGAGCAGTTCTTC,CAWSVSREQFF
.,TRBJ1-2,TRBV5-4,TGTGCCAGCAGCTATGCGGAAGTCTACACCTTC,CASSYAEVYTF
.,TRBJ1-2,TRBV19,TGTGCCAGTAGTATAACGGAGGGTTGGGCCTATGGCTACACCTTC,CASSITEGWAYGYTF
TRBD1,TRBJ2-2,TRBV5-8,TGTGCCAGCAGCCGAGGGACAGGAGTGGACGGGGAGCTGTTTTTT,CASSRGTGVDGELFF
TRBD1,TRBJ2-3,TRBV29-1,TGCAGCGTTGGGGGACAGGGCCCTAGCACAGATACGCAGTATTTT,CSVGGQGPSTDTQYF
TRBD1,TRBJ2-7,TRBV27,TGTGCCAGCAGTTCCTCCGGGACAGTTACCTACGAGCAGTACTTC,CASSSSGTVTYEQYF
.,TRBJ2-6,TRBV4-1,TGCGCCAGCAGCCAAGATAACCGACACAGACCAGGCTCTGGGGCCAACGTCCTGACTTTC,CASSQDNRHRPGSGANVLTF
.,TRBJ1-1,TRBV27,TGTGCCAGCAGTTCGATGACAGGCCTGAACACTGAAGCTTTCTTT,CASSSMTGLNTEAFF
TRBD1,TRBJ2-3,TRBV7-6,TGTGCCAGCAGCTTAGGCAGGGGGGATACGCAGTATTTT,CASSLGRGDTQYF
.,TRBJ2-1,TRBV6-5,TGTGCCAGCACCCGGGACTCCAACTCCTACAATGAGCAGTTCTTC,CASTRDSNSYNEQFF
.,TRBJ2-3,TRBV9,TGTGCCAGCAGCGTAGCGGCTAGCCCCTATAGCACAGATACGCAGTATTTT,CASSVAASPYSTDTQYF
TRBD2,TRBJ2-7,TRBV9,TGTGCCAGCAGCGCGGGACTAGTCCGGGGGGACGAGCAGTACTTC,CASSAGLVRGDEQYF
TRBD2,TRBJ2-7,TRBV5-1,TGCGCCAGCAGTACTAGCGGGAATCCGAAAAATCCCTACGAGCAGTACTTC,CASSTSGNPKNPYEQYF
TRBD1,TRBJ1-2,TRBV28,TGTGCCAGCGATACAGGGGTCTATGGCTACACCTTC,CASDTGVYGYTF
TRBD1,TRBJ1-2,TRBV29-1,TGCAGCGTCGCCGAAGGACAGGAACCCATGGAGACTAACTATGGCTACACCTTC,CSVAEGQEPMETNYGYTF
.,TRBJ2-3,TRBV4-1,TGCGCCAGCAGCCAGGAGGGGAGCACAGATACGCAGTATTTT,CASSQEGSTDTQYF
TRBD1,TRBJ1-4,TRBV27,TGTGCCAGCAGTTTAGGACAGGGCTATGAAAAACTGTTTTTT,CASSLGQGYEKLFF
.,TRBJ2-1,TRBV12-2,TGTGCAAGTCGCTTTCTGCGGGATGAGCAGTTCTTC,CASRFLRDEQFF
.,TRBJ2-7,TRBV25-1,TGTGCCAGCAGTGACCCCCAACGGGCCGGCGGGAACGACGAGCAGTACTTC,CASSDPQRAGGNDEQYF
TRBD1,TRBJ2-7,TRBV11-3,TGTGCCAGCAGCTCACCGAGAAAGGGACAGGGGGCTTACGAGCAGTACTTC,CASSSPRKGQGAYEQYF
.,TRBJ2-1,TRBV7-9,TGTGCCAGCAGCTTAGCGCTTTCTGTCGGTGGCAATGAGCAGTTCTTC,CASSLALSVGGNEQFF
TRBD1,TRBJ1-4,TRBV15,TGTGCCACCAGCAGAGATCGGACAGGGGGGGGTGAAAAACTGTTTTTT,CATSRDRTGGGEKLFF
.,TRBJ1-3,TRBV18,TGTGCCAGCTCACCACTTCCTGAGACATTGGGAAACACCATATATTTT,CASSPLPETLGNTIYF
.,TRBJ2-7,TRBV4-1,TGCGCCAGCAGCCAAGGACTAGTCGGCTACGAGCAGTACTTC,CASSQGLVGYEQYF
TRBD1,TRBJ2-2,TRBV19,TGTGCCAGTATAGATCGGGGGACAGGGTTAGACACCGGGGAGCTGTTTTTT,CASIDRGTGLDTGELFF
.,TRBJ2-7,TRBV4-1,TGCGCCAGCAGCCAAGATCTCGAGCAGTACTTC,CASSQDLEQYF
TRBD2,TRBJ2-7,TRBV4-1,TGCGCCAGCAGCCTCGAACCCGGGACTAGCGGGAGTATCCACGAGCAGTACTTC,CASSLEPGTSGSIHEQYF
.,TRBJ2-7,TRBV5-1,TGCGCCAGCAGCTTGGAAGGGGTTAGAGTCTACGAGCAGTACTTC,CASSLEGVRVYEQYF
.,TRBJ2-1,TRBV15,TGTGCCACCAGCAGATCAACTAACCCCAACTACAATGAGCAGTTCTTC,CATSRSTNPNYNEQFF
TRBD1,TRBJ1-6,TRBV5-6,TGTGCCAGCAGCTGGACAGGGGCCCTTCATAAGCCCCTCCACTTT,CASSWTGALHKPLHF
.,TRBJ2-3,TRBV30,TGTGCCTGGAGTCCCCAGGGAGGTTCAGATACGCAGTATTTT,CAWSPQGGSDTQYF
.,TRBJ2-7,TRBV29-1,TGCAGCGTTGAAGCTAGCCCAACAGGGTACTACGAGCAGTACTTC,CSVEASPTGYYEQYF
.,TRBJ1-5,TRBV10-3,TGTGCCATCAGTGAGTCGGGGGGAAAGAGCAATCAGCCCCAGCATTTT,CAISESGGKSNQPQHF
TRBD1,TRBJ2-7,TRBV6-1,TGTGCCAGCGAGGGACAGGTGAACTCCTACGAGCAGTACTTC,CASEGQVNSYEQYF
TRBD2,TRBJ2-3,TRBV5-1,TGCGCCAGGAGCTCCCCCGGGACTAGCGGGAGTTGGGGATACACAGATACGCAGTATTTT,CARSSPGTSGSWGYTDTQYF
.,TRBJ2-1,TRBV10-1,TGCGCCCCTCTCGAAGCGGAGCAGTTCTTC,CAPLEAEQFF
TRBD1,TRBJ2-2,TRBV19,TGTGCCAGTAGTAAGGGACAGGGGGCGGGAACCGGGGAGCTGTTTTTT,CASSKGQGAGTGELFF
.,TRBJ2-5,TRBV30,TGTGCCTGGAGTAGGGGGGGCACGGTCGAGACCCAGTACTTC,CAWSRGGTVETQYF
TRBD2,TRBJ2-1,TRBV9,TGTGCCAGCAGCGTAGACCCGGGACTAGGGGCTGAGCAGTTCTTC,CASSVDPGLGAEQFF
TRBD1,TRBJ2-7,TRBV25-1,TGTGCCAGCAGTGAAGAGGTGTCAGGGGGAATCTACGAGCAGTACTTC,CASSEEVSGGIYEQYF
.,TRBJ1-4,TRBV2,TGTGCCAGCGGGTACCGACAGGTCGAAAAACTGTTTTTT,CASGYRQVEKLFF
.,TRBJ2-1,TRBV7-9,TGTGCCAGCAGCCCTCAGCTAGGATCACCCAGTAGGGGCTACAATGAGCAGTTCTTC,CASSPQLGSPSRGYNEQFF
.,TRBJ2-1,TRBV6-1,TGTGCCAGCAGTGAAGCGCCCCCAATGGCTAGCCGCAATGAGCAGTTCTTC,CASSEAPPMASRNEQFF
TRBD1,TRBJ1-5,TRBV5-6,TGTGCCAGCAGCTTGACAGGGGGCAATCAGCCCCAGCATTTT,CASSLTGGNQPQHF
TRBD1,TRBJ2-1,TRBV28,TGTGCCAGCACCCTACAGGGGAAGTACAATGAGCAGTTCTTC,CASTLQGKYNEQFF
.,TRBJ1-3,TRBV5-1,TGCGCCAGCAGCTTGGAGAGCGTGGGGGGGCTTAACACCATATATTTT,CASSLESVGGLNTIYF
TRBD2,TRBJ2-3,TRBV29-1,TGCAGCGTTGATGGACTAGCGAGCACAGATACGCAGTATTTT,CSVDGLASTDTQYF
.,TRBJ1-1,TRBV5-4,TGTGCCAGCAGCTTAGGAAATCAGGGAAACACTGAAGCTTCCTTT,CASSLGNQGNTEASF
.,TRBJ1-2,TRBV30,TGTGCCTGGATAATAGCTAACTATGGCTACACCTTC,CAWIIANYGYTF
.,TRBJ1-1,TRBV12-5,TGTGCTAGTGGTTTGGTAACGAGGGCCTCTTTTATGAACACTGAAGCTTTCTTT,CASGLVTRASFMNTEAFF
TRBD1,TRBJ2-2,TRBV5-1,TGCGCCAGCAGCAACAGGACAGGTGTCCCCGGGGAGCTGTTTTTT,CASSNRTGVPGELFF
.,TRBJ1-3,TRBV30,TGTGCCTGGAGTGGCGAGACACCTCTCTTCGCCTTT,CAWSGETPLFAF